This T cell receptor beta chain was sequenced for a study of shared clonotypes between healthy human individuals. Study summary: The study drew on a couple of women and a few men aged 18 to 49 as donors.

Libraries were prepared by immunoSEQ multiplex PCR; TCRdb keeps only in-frame clonotypes and omits some of them. The data show approximately 500,000 clones, 90% to 97% seen once. Into CD45RA+ naive and CD45RA-negative memory subsets, the CD4+ cells were split. In germline, CDR1 is KGHSH, CDR2 LQKENI. This CDR3 has 14 amino acids. Deletions cut 2 bases from V and 3 bases from J, with 11 bases between. The V gene is TRBV18, the J gene TRBJ2-7; D not resolved. Sequencing was done on a sample of naive CD4+ T cells sorted from blood. Subset specified: CD45RA+ positively selected. The sequence was collected from a woman in her thirties in good health. CDR3 sequence (DNA): TGTGCCAGCTCACCATTTGACACAAGCTACGAGCAGTACTTC. It yields the protein CASSPFDTSYEQYF.